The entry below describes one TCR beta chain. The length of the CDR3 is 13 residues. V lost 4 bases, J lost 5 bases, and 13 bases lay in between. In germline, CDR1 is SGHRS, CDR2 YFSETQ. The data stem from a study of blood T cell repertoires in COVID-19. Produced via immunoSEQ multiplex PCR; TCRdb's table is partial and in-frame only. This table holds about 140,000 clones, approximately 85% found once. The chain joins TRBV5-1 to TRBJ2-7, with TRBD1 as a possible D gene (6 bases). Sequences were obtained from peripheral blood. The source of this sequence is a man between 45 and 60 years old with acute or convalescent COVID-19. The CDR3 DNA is TGCGCCAGCAGCAATACAGGGACCCACGAGCAGTACTTC. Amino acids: CASSNTGTHEQYF.